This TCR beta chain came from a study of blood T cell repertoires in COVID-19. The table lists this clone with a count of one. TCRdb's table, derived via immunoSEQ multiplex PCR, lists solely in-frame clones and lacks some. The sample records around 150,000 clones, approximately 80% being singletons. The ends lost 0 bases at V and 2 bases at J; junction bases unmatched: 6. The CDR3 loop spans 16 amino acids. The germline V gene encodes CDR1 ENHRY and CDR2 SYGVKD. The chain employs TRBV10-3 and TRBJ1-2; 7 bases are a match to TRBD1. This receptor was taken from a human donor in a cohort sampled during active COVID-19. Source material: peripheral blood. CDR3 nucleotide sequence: TGTGCCATCAGTGAGTCTCGAATGGGACAGAACTATGGCTACACCTTC. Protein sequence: CAISESRMGQNYGYTF.